This T cell receptor (beta chain) was sequenced during a study of shared clonotypes between healthy human individuals. Broader study findings: The study sampled only blood, and tissue repertoires likely differ.

CDR1 and CDR2 (germline): MNHEY, SVGAGI. The CDR3 contains 13 residues. V trimming: 6 bases; J trimming: 8 bases; junction bases outside the gene matches: 8. Notes on this clone: What it binds is unknown.

TCRdb keeps only in-frame clones here, not all; method: immunoSEQ multiplex PCR. This table has over a million clones, more than 95% appearing once. Partitioning of CD4+ cells yielded a CD45RA+ naive subset and a CD45RA-negative memory subset. This chain links TRBV6-5 with TRBJ1-2; 8 bases fit TRBD1. The clonotype was recovered from a man under 40 in good health. What was sequenced was naive CD4+ T cells sorted from blood. Subset denoted: CD45RA+ positively selected. This CDR3 reads CASREVDREGYTF. The CDR3 DNA reads as TGTGCCAGCAGAGAAGTGGACAGGGAAGGCTACACCTTC.